This T cell receptor beta chain is from a study of blood T cell repertoires in COVID-19. Per the germline V gene, CDR1 is LNHDA and CDR2 is SQIVND (reference sequence). The CDR3 has 15 residues. V lost 1 base and J lost 3, with 12 bases in between. Only in-frame clones appear in the TCRdb table, and some are missing; sequencing was by immunoSEQ multiplex PCR. The sample lists hundreds of thousands of clones; 85% to 90% were seen once. The sample comprised peripheral blood. The V and J genes are TRBV19 and TRBJ1-2; TRBD1 might be the D (5 bases). The sequence derives from a woman in her 30s with COVID-19, enrolled during active disease. CDR3 nucleotide sequence: TGTGCCAGTAGTATAGGACCAGGGAGGGACTATGGCTACACCTTC. It codes for CASSIGPGRDYGYTF.